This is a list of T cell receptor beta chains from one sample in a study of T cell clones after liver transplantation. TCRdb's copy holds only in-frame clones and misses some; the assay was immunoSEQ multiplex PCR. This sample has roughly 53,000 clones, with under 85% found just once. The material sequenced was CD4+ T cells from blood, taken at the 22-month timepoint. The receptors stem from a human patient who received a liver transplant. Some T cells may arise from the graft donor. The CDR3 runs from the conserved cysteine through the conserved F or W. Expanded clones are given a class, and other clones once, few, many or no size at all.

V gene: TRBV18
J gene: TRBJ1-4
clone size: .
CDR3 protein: CASSPRMAKTNEKLFF

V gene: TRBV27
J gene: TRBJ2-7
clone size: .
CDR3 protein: CASSGTGYGEQYF

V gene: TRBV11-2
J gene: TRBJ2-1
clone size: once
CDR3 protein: CASSLDYSGDNEQFF

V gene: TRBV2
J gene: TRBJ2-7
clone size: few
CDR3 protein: CASSENSYEQYF

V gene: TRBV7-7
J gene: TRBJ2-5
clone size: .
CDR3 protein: CASSREVQETQYF

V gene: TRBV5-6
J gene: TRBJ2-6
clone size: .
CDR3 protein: CASSRTIGANVLTF

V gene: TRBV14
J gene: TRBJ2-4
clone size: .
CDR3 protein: CASSQDDGLAKNIQYF

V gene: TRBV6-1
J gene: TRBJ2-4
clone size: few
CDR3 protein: CASSEAGHGIVAKNIQYF

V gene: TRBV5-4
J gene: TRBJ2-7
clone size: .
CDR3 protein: CASSSRGVRSYEQYF

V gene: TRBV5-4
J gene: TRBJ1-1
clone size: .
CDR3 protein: CASRHGAAPMDTEAFF

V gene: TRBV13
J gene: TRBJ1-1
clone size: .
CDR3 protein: CASSLVGRNTEAFF

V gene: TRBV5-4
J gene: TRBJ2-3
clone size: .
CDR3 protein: CASSRPSGGASTDTQYF

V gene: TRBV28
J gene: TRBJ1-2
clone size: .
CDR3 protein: CASSSTGGGYTF

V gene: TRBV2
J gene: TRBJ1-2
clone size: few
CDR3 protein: CASSDQGGRFYGYTF

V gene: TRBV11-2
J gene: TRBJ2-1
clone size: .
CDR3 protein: CASSAIQRHLGNEQFF

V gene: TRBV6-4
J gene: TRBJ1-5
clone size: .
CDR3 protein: CASSDPTRGIWDGNQPQHF

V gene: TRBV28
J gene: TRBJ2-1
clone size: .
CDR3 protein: CASWTSYNEQFF

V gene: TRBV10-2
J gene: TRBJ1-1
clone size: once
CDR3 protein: CASSERGRLNTEAFF

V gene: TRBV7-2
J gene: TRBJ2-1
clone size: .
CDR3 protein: CASSPGLASNEQFF

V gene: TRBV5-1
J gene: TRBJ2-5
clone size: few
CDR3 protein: CASSSGQRQETQYF

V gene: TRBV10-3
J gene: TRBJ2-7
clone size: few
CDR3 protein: CAISGGSRHEQYF

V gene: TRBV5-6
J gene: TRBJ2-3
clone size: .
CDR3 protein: CASSFPTQGVTDTQYF

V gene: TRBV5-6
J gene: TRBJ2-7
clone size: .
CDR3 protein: CASSLSFGTRVSEQYF

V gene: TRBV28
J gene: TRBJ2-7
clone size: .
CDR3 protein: CASSSGTGYTYEQYF

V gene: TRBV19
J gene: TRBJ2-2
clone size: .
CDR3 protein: CASSIDGGPNTGELFF

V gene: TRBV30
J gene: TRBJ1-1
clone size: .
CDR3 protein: CAWGRGWGAGNTEAFF

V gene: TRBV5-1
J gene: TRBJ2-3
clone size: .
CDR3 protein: CASRRVPGGPGTDTQYF

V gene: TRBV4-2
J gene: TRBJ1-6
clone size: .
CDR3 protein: CASSQTRNSPLHF

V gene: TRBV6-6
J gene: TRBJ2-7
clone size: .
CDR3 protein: CASRSGTGSSYEQYF

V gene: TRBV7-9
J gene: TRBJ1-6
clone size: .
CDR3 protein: CASSLHGGGDSPLHF

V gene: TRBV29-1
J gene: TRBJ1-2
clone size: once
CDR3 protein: CSAYSNYGYTF

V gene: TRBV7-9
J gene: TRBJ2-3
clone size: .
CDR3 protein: CASSRSAGATTDTQYF

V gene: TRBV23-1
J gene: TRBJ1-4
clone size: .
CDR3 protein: CASSHSPLIQGTVDEKLFF

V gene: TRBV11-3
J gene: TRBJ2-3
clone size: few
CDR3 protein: CASSFSGSSTDTQYF

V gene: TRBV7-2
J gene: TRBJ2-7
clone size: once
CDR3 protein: CASSFAGTGALYEQYF

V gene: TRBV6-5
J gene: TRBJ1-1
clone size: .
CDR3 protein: CASSYGRQLTEAFF

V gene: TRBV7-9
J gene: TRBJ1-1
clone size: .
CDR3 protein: CASSFTDQAGEAFF

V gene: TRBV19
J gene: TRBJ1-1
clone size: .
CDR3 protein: CASNKGAGNTEAFF

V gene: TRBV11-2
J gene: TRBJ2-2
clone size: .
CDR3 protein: CASSPGLAGTGELFF

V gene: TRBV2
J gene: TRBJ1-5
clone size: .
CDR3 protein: CASRSAIPDQPQHF

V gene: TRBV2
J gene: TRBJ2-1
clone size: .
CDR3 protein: CASIMTGRGLNEQFF

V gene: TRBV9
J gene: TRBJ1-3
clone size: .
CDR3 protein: CASSPRTGISGNTIYF

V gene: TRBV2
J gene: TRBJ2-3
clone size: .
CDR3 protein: CASRGLAGGLSTDTQYF

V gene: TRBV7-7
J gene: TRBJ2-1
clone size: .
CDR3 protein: CASSLSGGAYNEQFF

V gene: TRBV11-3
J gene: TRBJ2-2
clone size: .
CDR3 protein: CASSSPRSGELFF

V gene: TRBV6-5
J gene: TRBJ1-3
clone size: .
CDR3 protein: CATEQRQHSGNTIYF

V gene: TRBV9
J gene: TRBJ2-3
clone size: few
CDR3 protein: CASSVDYRGTDTQYF